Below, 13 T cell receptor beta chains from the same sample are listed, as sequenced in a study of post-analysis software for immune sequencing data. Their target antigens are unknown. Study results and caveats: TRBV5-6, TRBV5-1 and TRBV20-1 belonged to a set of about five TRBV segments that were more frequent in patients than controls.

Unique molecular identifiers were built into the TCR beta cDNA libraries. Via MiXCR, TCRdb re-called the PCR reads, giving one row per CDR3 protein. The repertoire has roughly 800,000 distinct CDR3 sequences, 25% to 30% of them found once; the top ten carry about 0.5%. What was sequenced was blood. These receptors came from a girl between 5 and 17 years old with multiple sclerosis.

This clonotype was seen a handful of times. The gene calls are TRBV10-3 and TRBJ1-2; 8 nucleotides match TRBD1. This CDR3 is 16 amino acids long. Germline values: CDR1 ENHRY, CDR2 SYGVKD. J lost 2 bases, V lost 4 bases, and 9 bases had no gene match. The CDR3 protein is CAISAPDRVSNYGYTF. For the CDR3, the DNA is TGTGCCATCAGTGCCCCGGACAGGGTATCAAACTATGGCTACACCTTC.

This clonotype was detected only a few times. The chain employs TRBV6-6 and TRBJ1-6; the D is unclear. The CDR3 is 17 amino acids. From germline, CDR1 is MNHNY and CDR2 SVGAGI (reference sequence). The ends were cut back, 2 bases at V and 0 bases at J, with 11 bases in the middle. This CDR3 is CASSYGPGSSYNSPLHF. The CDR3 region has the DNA TGTGCCAGCAGTTACGGTCCGGGGAGCTCCTATAATTCACCCCTCCACTTT.

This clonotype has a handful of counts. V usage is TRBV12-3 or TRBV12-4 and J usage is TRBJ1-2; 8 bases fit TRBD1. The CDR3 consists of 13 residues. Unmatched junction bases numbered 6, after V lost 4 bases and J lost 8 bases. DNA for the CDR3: TGTGCCAGCAGTTGGGGACAGGCTGAGGGCTACACCTTC. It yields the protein CASSWGQAEGYTF.

CDR3 residues: CASSTKHTIYF. Written as DNA, the CDR3 is TGTGCCAGCAGTACGAAGCACACCATATATTTT. The V gene is TRBV28, the J gene TRBJ1-3, with D unresolved. V shed 5 bases and J shed 8 bases, with 7 bases lying between them. The germline V gene encodes CDR1 MDHEN and CDR2 SYDVKM. The CDR3 extends over 11 amino acids.

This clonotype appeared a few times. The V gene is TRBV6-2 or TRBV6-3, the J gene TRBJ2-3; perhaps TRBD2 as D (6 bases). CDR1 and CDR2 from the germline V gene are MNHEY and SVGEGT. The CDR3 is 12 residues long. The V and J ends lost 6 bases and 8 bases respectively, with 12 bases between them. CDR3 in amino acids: CASSQTSTTQYF. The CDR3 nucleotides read TGTGCCAGCAGCCAGACTAGTACTACGCAGTATTTT.

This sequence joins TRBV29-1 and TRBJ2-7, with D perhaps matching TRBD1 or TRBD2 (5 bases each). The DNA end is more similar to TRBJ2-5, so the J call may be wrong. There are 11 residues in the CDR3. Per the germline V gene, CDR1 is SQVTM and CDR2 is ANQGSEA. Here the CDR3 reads CSVDREETQYF. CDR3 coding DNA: TGCAGCGTTGACAGGGAGGAGACCCAGTACTTC.

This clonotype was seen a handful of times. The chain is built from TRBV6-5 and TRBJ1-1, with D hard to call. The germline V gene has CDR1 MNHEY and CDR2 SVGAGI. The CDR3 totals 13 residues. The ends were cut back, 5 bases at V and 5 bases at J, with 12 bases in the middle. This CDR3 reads CASSRLSLTEAFF. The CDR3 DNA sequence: TGTGCCAGCAGTCGACTTTCCCTTACTGAAGCTTTCTTT.

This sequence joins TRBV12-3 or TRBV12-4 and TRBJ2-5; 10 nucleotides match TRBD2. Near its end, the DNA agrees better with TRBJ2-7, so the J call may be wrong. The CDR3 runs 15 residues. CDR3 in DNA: TGTGCCAGCAGTACTCTAGCGGGAGCGAGGCACGAGCAGTACTTC. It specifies CASSTLAGARHEQYF.

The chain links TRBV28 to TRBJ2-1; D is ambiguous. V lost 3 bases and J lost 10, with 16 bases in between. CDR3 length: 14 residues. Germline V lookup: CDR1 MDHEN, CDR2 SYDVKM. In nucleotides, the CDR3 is TGTGCCAGCAGTTTCAGCGACCAAACCTACGAGCAGTTCTTC. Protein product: CASSFSDQTYEQFF.

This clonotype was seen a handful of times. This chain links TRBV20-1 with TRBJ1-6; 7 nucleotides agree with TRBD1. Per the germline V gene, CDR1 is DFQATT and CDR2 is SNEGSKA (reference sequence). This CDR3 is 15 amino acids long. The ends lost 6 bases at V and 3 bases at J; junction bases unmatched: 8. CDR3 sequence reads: CSAQGQTIYNSPLHF. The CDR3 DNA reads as TGCAGTGCCCAGGGACAGACTATCTATAATTCACCCCTCCACTTT.

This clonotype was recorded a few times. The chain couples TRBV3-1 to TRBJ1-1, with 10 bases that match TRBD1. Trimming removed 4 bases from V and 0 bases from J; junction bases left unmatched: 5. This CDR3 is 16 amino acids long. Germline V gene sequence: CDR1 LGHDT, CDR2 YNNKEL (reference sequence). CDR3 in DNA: TGTGCCAGCAGCCCTTGGGACAGGGGCATGAACACTGAAGCTTTCTTT. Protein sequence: CASSPWDRGMNTEAFF.

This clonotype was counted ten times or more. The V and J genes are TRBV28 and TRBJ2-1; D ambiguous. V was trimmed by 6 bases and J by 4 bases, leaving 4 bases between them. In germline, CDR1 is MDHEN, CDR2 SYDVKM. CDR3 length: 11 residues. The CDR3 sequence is CASRAYNEQFF. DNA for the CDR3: TGTGCCAGCAGGGCGTACAATGAGCAGTTCTTC.

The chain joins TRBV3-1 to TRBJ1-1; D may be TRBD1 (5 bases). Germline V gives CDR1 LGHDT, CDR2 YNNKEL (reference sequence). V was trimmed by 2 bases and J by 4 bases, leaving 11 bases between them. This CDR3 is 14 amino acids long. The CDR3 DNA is TGTGCCAGCAGCCAACCTGGGGGTTTCACTGAAGCTTTCTTT. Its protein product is CASSQPGGFTEAFF.